This is a list of T cell receptor beta chains from one sample in a study of blood T cell repertoires in COVID-19. TCRdb's copy holds only in-frame clones and misses some; the assay was immunoSEQ multiplex PCR. The table records under 200,000 clones, roughly 85% of them present only once. Sequencing used peripheral blood. These receptors all stem from a woman older than 75 with acute or convalescent COVID-19. The CDR3 runs from the conserved cysteine through the conserved F or W. The order of the fields is V gene, clone size, D gene, J gene, CDR3 DNA, CDR3 protein. A D gene is named only where the DNA matches it firmly. The size of a clone is reported for some rows only, either as once, few or many, or as a class for expanded clones.

TRBV3-1/TRBV3-2	-	TRBD2	TRBJ2-5	TGTGCCAGCAGCCGGGGACTAGCGGGAGCATTAATGGAGACCCAGTACTTC	CASSRGLAGALMETQYF
TRBV18	few	TRBD2	TRBJ2-1	TGTGCCAGCTCACGTTACACTAGCGGAGATAACAATGAGCAGTTCTTC	CASSRYTSGDNNEQFF
TRBV6-2/TRBV6-3	-	TRBD2	TRBJ2-3	TGTGCCAGCAGTTACGGGCTGACTAGCGCAGCGGATACGCAGTATTTT	CASSYGLTSAADTQYF
TRBV7-2	-	TRBD1	TRBJ2-1	TGTGCCAGCAGCACCGACAGGGGCGTCTACAATGAGCAGTTCTTC	CASSTDRGVYNEQFF
TRBV3-1/TRBV3-2	-	-	TRBJ2-1	TGTGCCAGCAGCCAAGGAGACACCCTAACAGATGAGCAGTTCTTC	CASSQGDTLTDEQFF
TRBV7-2	-	TRBD1	TRBJ1-5	TGTGCCAGCAGCTTAGTAGGGACAGGGCTGGGGCAGCCCCAGCATTTT	CASSLVGTGLGQPQHF
TRBV5-1	-	-	TRBJ1-1	TGCGCCAGCAGTTTCGGCGGGGTGAACACTGAAGCTTTCTTT	CASSFGGVNTEAFF
TRBV9	-	TRBD2	TRBJ2-1	TGTGCCAGCAGCGCTCGGACTAGCGGGGCTGAGCAGTTCTTC	CASSARTSGAEQFF
TRBV7-2	-	TRBD2	TRBJ2-4	TGTGCCAGCAGCTTAGCGGGGCTAGCGGGAGAGGGAAACATTCAGTACTTC	CASSLAGLAGEGNIQYF
TRBV29-1	-	-	TRBJ2-7	TGCAGCGTAAAGGAAGGAGTTGCCCGAAACGAGCAGTACTTC	CSVKEGVARNEQYF